The TCR beta chain described here comes from a study of T cell repertoires in cytomegalovirus infection. Study at large: Both CMV infection and a matching HLA type were indicated by public TCR beta signatures. Study-level findings and limits: The ex vivo response was dominated by HLA-C-restricted CMV-specific TCR beta clonotypes. People with CMV and the relevant HLA were identified by cumulative public TCR beta family frequency.

TCRdb reprocessed the reads via MiXCR and lists one record per CDR3 protein. The sample records around 490,000 distinct CDR3 sequences, about 25% being singletons. This clonotype was seen ten or more times. Its antigen is unidentified. The CDR3 is made up of 15 amino acids. V was clipped by 4 bases and J by 10 bases; unmatched bases: 9. Per germline, CDR1 SGHTA and CDR2 FQGTGA. The clonotype was recovered from a human donor in good health (CMV status not recorded). Some clones in this sample may be carry-over from other donors' samples. The chain combines TRBV7-3 with TRBJ2-1, with TRBD1 matching 11 bases. Sequencing was done on a sample of PBMCs. CDR3 region: CASSSGQGGYREQFF. The CDR3, as DNA: TGTGCCAGCAGCTCGGGACAGGGGGGTTACCGGGAGCAGTTCTTC.